Below, one T cell receptor (beta chain) is given with its context. No antigen is known for it. The sample is drawn from a study of cytomegalovirus exposure and HLA in healthy donors. Overall study: As an earlier analysis found, roughly 180 million T cells yielded about 120 million unique TCR beta sequences. Drawn from HLA-typed donors, around 85 million unique TCRs were held in an early data release.

General study results and limits: Altogether, 160 or so TCR beta chains were recorded as cytomegalovirus-associated. Later analysis demonstrated an association between a missense DCLRE1C variant and TCR beta V- and J-gene trimming.

This PCR relied on a set of 60 Vbeta primers and 13 Jbeta primers. Produced via immunoSEQ multiplex PCR; TCRdb's table is partial and in-frame only. The sample yields roughly 100,000 clones, of which the top ten take up about 0.58%. This receptor was identified in a man over 45 in good health and CMV-seronegative. The sequenced sample was PBMCs.

CDR3 sequence (DNA): TGTGCCAGCAGCTTAGTCGGGGGAACCTTCAACGAGCAGTACTTC. This gives the protein CASSLVGGTFNEQYF. J is TRBJ2-7 and V is TRBV7-8; D possibly corresponds to TRBD2 (6 bases). The CDR3 loop spans 15 amino acids. The germline V gene encodes CDR1 SGHVS and CDR2 FQNEAQ. The germline V and J ends were trimmed by 1 base and 5 bases, with 15 bases remaining between them.